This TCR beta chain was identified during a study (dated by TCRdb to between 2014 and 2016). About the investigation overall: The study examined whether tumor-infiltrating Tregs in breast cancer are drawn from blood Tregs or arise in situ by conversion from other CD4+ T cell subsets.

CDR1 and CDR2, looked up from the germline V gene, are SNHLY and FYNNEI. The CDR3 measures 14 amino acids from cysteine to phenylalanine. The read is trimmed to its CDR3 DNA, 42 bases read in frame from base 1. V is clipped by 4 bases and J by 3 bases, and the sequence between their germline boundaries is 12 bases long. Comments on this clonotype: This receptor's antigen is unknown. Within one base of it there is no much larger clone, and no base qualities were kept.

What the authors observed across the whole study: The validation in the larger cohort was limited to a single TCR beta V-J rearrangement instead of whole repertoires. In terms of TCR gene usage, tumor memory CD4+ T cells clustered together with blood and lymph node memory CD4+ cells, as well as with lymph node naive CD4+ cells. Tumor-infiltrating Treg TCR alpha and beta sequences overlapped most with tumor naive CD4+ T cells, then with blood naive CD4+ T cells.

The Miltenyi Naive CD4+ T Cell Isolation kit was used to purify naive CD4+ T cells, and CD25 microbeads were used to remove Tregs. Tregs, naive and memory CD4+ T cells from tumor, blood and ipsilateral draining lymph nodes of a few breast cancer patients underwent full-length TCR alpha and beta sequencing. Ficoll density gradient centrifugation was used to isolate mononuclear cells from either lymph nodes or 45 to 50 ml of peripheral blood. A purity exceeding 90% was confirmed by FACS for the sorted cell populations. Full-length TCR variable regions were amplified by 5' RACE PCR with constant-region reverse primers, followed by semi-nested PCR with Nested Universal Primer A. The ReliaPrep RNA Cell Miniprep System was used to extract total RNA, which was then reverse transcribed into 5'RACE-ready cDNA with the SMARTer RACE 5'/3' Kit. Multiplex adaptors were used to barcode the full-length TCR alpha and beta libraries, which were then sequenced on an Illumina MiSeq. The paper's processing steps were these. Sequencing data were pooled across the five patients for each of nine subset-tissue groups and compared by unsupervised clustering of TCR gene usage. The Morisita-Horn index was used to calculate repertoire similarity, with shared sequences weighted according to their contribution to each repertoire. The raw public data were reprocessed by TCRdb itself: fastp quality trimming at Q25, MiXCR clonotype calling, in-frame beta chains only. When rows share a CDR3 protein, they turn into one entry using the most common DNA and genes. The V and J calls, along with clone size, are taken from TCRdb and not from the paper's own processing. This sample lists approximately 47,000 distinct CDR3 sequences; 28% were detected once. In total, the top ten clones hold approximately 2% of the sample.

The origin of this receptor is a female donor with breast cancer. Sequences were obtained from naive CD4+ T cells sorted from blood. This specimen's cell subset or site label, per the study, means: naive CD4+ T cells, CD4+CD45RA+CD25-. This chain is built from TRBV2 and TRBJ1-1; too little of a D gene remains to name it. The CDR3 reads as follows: CASSVFLGDTEAFF. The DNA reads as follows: TGTGCCAGCAGTGTCTTTCTGGGCGACACTGAAGCTTTCTTT.